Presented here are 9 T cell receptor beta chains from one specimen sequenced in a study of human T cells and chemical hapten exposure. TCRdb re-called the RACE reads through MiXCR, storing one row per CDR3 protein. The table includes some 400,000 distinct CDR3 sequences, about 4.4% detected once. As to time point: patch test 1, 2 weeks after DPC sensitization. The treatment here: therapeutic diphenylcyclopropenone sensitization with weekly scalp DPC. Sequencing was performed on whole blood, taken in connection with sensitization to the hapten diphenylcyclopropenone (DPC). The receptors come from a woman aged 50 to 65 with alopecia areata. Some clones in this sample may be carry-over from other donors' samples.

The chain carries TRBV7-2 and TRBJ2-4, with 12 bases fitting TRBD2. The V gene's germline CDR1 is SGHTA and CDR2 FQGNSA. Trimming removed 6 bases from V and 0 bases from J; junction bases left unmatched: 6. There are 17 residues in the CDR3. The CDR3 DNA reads TGTGCCAGCAGGCAACTAGCGGGAGGCGTAGCCAAAAACATTCAGTACTTC. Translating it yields CASRQLAGGVAKNIQYF.

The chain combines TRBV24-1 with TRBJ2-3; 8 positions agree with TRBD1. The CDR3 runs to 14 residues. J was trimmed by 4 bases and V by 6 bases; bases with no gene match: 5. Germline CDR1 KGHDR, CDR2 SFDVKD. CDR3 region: CATSPGGASDTQYF. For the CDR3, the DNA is TGTGCCACCAGTCCAGGGGGCGCGTCAGATACGCAGTATTTT.

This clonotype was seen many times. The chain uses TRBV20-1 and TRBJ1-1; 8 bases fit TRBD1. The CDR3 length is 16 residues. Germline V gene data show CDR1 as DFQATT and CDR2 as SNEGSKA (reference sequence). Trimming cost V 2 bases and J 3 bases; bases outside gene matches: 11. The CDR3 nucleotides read TGCAGTGCTAGAAGAACAGGGGGGGTTAAGGACACTGAAGCTTTCTTT. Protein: CSARRTGGVKDTEAFF.

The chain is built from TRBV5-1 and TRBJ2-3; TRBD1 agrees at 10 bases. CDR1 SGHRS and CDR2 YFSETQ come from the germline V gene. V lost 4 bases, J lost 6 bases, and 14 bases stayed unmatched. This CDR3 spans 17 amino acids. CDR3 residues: CASSGGGRQGARDTQYF. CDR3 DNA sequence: TGCGCCAGCAGCGGCGGGGGTCGACAGGGGGCGCGGGATACGCAGTATTTT.

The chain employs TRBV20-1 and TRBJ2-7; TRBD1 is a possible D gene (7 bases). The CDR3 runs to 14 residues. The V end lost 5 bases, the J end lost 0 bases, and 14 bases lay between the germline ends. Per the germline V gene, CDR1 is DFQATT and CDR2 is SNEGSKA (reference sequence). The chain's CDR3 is CSAWGDSSSYEQYF. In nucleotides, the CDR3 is TGCAGTGCTTGGGGGGACAGCAGCTCCTACGAGCAGTACTTC.

In DNA form, the CDR3 reads TGTGCCAGCAGCCGGACTAGCGGTTCCCAGTACTTC. Translation gives CASSRTSGSQYF. This rearrangement joins TRBV7-2 to TRBJ2-5; 10 bases are shared with TRBD2. CDR3 length: 12 amino acids. V shed 5 bases, J shed 9 bases, and the junction held 3 bases outside the gene matches. The germline V gene encodes CDR1 SGHTA and CDR2 FQGNSA.

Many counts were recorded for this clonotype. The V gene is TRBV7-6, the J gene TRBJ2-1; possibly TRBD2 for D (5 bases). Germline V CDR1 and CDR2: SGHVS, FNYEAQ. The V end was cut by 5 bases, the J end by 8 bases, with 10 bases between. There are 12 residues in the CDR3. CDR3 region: CASSRGRDEQFF. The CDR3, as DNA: TGTGCCAGCAGCCGAGGGCGGGATGAGCAGTTCTTC.

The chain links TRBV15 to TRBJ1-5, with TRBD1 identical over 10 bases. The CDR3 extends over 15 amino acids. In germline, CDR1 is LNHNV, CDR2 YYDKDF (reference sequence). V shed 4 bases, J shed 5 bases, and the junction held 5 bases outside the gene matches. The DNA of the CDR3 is TGTGCCACCAGCACTGACAGGGGGCTGGATCAGCCCCAGCATTTT. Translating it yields CATSTDRGLDQPQHF.

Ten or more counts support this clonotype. The CDR3 spells CSGRKDSTYNEQFF. CDR3 sequence (DNA): TGCAGCGGCCGAAAGGACAGTACCTACAATGAGCAGTTCTTC. The genes are TRBV29-1 and TRBJ2-1, with a weak D call TRBD1 (6 bases). V dropped 7 bases and J dropped 2 bases, with 15 bases sitting between them. The CDR3 totals 14 residues. Germline V gene lookup returns CDR1 SQVTM and CDR2 ANQGSEA.